This T cell receptor beta chain was identified in a study of sequential checkpoint blockade in melanoma. Looking at the study overall: TCRbeta immunosequencing was performed on DNA from 75 to 95 pretreatment melanoma tumor samples. Twenty-two patients had matched tumor biopsies before treatment and at week 13 after nivolumab or ipilimumab alone.

Judged by abundance, this clone is medium-sized. Treatment described: randomized to nivolumab then ipilimumab (arm A) or the reverse (arm B). Patients had received no earlier DNA-damaging chemotherapy. Profiled with immunoSEQ multiplex PCR; TCRdb holds only in-frame clones, not every one. The sample has about 6,000 clones; roughly 21% are singletons. The CDR3 is 16 amino acids. V trimming: 1 base; J trimming: 3 bases; junction bases outside the gene matches: 7. CDR1 is LNHNV and CDR2 is YYDKDF in the germline V gene (reference sequence). This TCR came from a human donor with melanoma. V is TRBV15 and J is TRBJ2-7, with TRBD1 matching 9 bases. Sequencing used tumor tissue (inferred from file names), obtained from a patient given nivolumab and ipilimumab in sequence. In DNA form, the CDR3 reads TGTGCCACCAGCAGAGCCCGACTGGGACAGGGCTACGAGCAGTACTTC. This encodes CATSRARLGQGYEQYF.